This entry concerns a single T cell receptor (beta chain). This sample is part of a study of cytomegalovirus exposure and HLA in healthy donors. Across the study: Earlier findings included roughly 120 million unique TCR beta sequences obtained from 150 million to 200 million T cells.

Amplification used 60 Vbeta primers and 13 Jbeta primers. The data were produced by immunoSEQ multiplex PCR, yet TCRdb's version contains in-frame clones alone and is incomplete. The profile covers 170,000 or so clones, with 78% appearing a single time and 3% to 3.5% taken by the ten largest. The CDR3 runs to 14 residues. The V and J ends lost 5 bases and 5 bases respectively, with 15 bases between them. CDR1 is LNHDA and CDR2 is SQIVND in the germline V gene (reference sequence). The TCR was taken from a woman aged 40 to 50 in good health and CMV-seronegative. Source material: PBMCs. This chain connects TRBV19 to TRBJ1-2, with D perhaps matching TRBD1 (6 bases). As DNA, the CDR3 is TGTGCCAGTAGTTACATAGGACAGAGTTATGGCTACACCTTC. It is translated as CASSYIGQSYGYTF.